This TCR beta chain was documented in a study of blood T cell repertoires in COVID-19. Study processing details: Nucleated cell counts were estimated from reference gene primer amplification. Sequencing used immunoSEQ multiplex PCR; TCRdb keeps in-frame clones, though not all of them. The V and J calls and clone size are taken from that table; D and trimming were inferred from the DNA. The table shows some 360,000 clones, with more than 70% occurring only once. Patients at the Seattle site were enrolled during active infection and followed longitudinally. V dropped 4 bases and J dropped 8 bases, with 8 bases sitting between them. This CDR3 has 11 residues.

The chain recombines TRBV12-3 or TRBV12-4 with TRBJ1-2; D not resolved. This TCR was sampled from a woman between 55 and 75 years old with COVID-19, enrolled during active disease. The sequenced material came from peripheral blood. The CDR3 sequence is CASSSVRGYTF. CDR3 nucleotides: TGTGCCAGCAGTTCCGTGAGAGGCTACACCTTC.